The clone carrying this T cell receptor (beta chain) was counted at least ten times. No antigen is known for it. Germline V gene sequence: CDR1 SQVTM, CDR2 ANQGSEA. The CDR3 extends over 13 amino acids. The V and J ends lost 5 bases and 1 base respectively, with 11 bases between them. The sample originates from a study of identical twins. Unique molecular identifiers were present on cDNA, and template switching added a universal primer site. TCRdb reprocessed the 5' RACE reads via MiXCR and lists one record per CDR3 protein. The sample shows some 710,000 distinct CDR3 sequences, 6% to 6.5% of them seen only once. Findings and limits, study-wide: Cord blood's abundant beta clonotypes had fewer insertions, unlike memory repertoires. Less excess twin sharing appeared in beta out-of-frame sequences. Cross-sectional statistical analysis was relied on for the conclusions, without the same donors being followed.

Sequencing was carried out using naive T cells sorted from blood. The chain joins TRBV29-1 to TRBJ1-1, with D unresolved. The TCR was taken from a man aged 18 to 29 in good health. In DNA form, the CDR3 reads TGCAGCGTTCACAAGAATACGAACACTGAAGCTTTCTTT. Translation: CSVHKNTNTEAFF.